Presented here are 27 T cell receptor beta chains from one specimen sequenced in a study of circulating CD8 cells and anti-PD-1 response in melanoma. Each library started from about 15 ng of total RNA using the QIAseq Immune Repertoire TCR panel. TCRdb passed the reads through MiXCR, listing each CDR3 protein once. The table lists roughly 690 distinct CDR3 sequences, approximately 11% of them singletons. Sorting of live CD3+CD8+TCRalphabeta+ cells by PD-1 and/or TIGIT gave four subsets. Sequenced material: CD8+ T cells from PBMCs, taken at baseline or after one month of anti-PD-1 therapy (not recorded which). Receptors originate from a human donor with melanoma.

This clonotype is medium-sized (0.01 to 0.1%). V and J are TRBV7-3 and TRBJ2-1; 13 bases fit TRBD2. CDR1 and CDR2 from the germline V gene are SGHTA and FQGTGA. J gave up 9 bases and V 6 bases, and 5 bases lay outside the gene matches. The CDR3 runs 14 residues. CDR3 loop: CASSRLAGGGEQFF. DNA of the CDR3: TGTGCCAGCAGTCGACTAGCGGGAGGAGGTGAGCAGTTCTTC.

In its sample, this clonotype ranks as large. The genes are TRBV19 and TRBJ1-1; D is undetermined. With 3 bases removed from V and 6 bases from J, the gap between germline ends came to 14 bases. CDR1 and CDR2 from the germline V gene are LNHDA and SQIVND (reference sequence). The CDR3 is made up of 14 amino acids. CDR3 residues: CASSIERRSPEAFF. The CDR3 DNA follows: TGTGCCAGTAGTATTGAACGGAGATCCCCTGAAGCTTTCTTT.

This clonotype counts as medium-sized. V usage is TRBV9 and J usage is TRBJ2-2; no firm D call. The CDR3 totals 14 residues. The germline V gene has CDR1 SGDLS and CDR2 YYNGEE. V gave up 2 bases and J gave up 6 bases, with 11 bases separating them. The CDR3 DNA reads TGTGCCAGCAGCGTTGGGGTTTCGCCCGGGGAGCTGTTTTTT. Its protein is CASSVGVSPGELFF.

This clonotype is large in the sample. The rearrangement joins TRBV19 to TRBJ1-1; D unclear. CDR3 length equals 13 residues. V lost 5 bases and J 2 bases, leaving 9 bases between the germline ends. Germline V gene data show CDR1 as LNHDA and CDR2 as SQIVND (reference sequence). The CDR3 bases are TGTGCCAGTAGTCTGACGACAAACACTGAAGCTTTCTTT. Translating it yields CASSLTTNTEAFF. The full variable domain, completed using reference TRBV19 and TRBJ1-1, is DGGITQSPKYLFRKEGQNVTLSCEQNLNHDAMYWYRQDPGQGLRLIYYSQIVNDFQKGDIAEGYSVSREKKESFPLTVTSAQKNPTAFYLCASSLTTNTEAFFGQGTRLTVV.

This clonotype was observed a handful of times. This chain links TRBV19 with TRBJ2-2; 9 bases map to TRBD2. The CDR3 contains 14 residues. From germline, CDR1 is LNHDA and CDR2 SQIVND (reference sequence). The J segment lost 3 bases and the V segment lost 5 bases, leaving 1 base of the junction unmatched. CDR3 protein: CASSRTSDTGELFF. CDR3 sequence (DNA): TGTGCCAGTAGTCGGACTAGCGACACCGGGGAGCTGTTTTTT.

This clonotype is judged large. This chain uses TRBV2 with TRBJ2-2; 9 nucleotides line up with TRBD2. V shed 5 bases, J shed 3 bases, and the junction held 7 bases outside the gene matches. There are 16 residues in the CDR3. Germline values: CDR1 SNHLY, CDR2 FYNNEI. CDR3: CASSTVAGAYTGELFF. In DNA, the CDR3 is TGTGCCAGCAGTACCGTAGCGGGAGCGTACACCGGGGAGCTGTTTTTT.

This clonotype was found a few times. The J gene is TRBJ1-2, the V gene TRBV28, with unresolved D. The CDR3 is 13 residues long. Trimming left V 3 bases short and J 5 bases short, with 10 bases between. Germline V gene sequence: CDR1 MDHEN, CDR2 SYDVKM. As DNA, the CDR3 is TGTGCCAGCAGTTTTTCGGCCTCATATGGCTACACCTTC. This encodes CASSFSASYGYTF.

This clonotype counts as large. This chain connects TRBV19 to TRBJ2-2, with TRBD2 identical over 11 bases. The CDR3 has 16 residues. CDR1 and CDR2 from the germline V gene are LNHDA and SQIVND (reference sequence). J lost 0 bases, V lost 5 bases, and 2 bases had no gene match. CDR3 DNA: TGTGCCAGTAGTCAACTAGCGGGAGCGAACACCGGGGAGCTGTTTTTT. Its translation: CASSQLAGANTGELFF.

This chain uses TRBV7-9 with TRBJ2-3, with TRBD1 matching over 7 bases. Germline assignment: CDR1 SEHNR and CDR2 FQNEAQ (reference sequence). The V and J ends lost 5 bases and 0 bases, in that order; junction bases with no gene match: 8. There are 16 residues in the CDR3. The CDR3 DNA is TGTGCCAGCAGCCGGGACAGACGCGTTAGCACAGATACGCAGTATTTT. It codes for CASSRDRRVSTDTQYF.

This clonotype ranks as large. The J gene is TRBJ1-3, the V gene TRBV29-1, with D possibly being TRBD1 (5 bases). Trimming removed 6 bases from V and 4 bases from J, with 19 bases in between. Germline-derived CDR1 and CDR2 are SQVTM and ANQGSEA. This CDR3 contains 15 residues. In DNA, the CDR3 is TGCAGCGTGTTAGGGACGTCGGTTACGGGAAACACCATATATTTT. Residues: CSVLGTSVTGNTIYF.

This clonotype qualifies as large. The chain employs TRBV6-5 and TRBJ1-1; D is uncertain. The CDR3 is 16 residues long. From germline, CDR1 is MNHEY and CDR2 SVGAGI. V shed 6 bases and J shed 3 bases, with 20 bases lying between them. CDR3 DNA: TGTGCCAGCAGCCGACGCAAGAATCGTATGGACACTGAAGCTTTCTTT. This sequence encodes CASSRRKNRMDTEAFF.

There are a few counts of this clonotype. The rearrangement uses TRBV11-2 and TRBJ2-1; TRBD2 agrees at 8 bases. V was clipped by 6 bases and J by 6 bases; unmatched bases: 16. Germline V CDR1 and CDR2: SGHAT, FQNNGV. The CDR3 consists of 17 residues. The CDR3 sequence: CASSRAPPGGPGNEQFF. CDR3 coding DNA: TGTGCCAGCAGTCGAGCCCCCCCGGGAGGGCCAGGCAATGAGCAGTTCTTC.

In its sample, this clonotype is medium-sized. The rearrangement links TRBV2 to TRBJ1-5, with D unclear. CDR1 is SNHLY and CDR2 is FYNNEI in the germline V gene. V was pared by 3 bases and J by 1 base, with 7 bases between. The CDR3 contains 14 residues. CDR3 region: CASSDGLSNQPQHF. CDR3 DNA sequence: TGTGCCAGCAGTGACGGGTTAAGCAATCAGCCCCAGCATTTT.

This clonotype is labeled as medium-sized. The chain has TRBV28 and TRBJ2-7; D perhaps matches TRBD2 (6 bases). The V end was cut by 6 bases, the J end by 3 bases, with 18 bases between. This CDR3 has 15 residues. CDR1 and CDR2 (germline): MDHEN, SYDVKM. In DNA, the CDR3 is TGTGCCAGCAGCCTCGGGACTCAGGACCTCTACGAGCAGTACTTC. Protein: CASSLGTQDLYEQYF.

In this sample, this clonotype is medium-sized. CDR3 sequence: CASSIERDRGSTGELFF. Here the CDR3 DNA reads TGTGCCAGTAGTATCGAACGGGACAGGGGTTCAACCGGGGAGCTGTTTTTT. The chain couples TRBV19 to TRBJ2-2; the match to TRBD1 covers 10 bases. CDR1 and CDR2 from the germline V gene are LNHDA and SQIVND (reference sequence). V lost 3 bases and J lost 5; bases outside the gene matches: 9. This CDR3 is 17 amino acids long.

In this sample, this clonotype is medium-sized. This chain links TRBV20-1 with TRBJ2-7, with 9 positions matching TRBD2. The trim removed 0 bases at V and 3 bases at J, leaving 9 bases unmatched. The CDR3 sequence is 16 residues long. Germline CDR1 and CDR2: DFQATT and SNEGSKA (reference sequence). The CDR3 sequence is CSARDLAGAPLYEQYF. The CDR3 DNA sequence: TGCAGTGCTAGAGATTTAGCGGGAGCCCCCCTCTACGAGCAGTACTTC.

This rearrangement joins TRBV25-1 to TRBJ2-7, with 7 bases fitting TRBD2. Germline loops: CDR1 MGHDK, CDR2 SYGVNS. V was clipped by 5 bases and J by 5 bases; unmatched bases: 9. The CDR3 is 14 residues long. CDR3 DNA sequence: TGTGCCAGCAGTTCAAGGGGAGGGAACAACGAGCAGTACTTC. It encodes CASSSRGGNNEQYF.

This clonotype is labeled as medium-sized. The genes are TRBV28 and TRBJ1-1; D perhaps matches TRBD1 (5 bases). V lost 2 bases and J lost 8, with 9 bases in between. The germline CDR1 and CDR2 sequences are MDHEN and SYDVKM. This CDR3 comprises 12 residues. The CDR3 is CASSLEGIEAFF. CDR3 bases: TGTGCCAGCAGTTTAGAGGGGATCGAAGCTTTCTTT.

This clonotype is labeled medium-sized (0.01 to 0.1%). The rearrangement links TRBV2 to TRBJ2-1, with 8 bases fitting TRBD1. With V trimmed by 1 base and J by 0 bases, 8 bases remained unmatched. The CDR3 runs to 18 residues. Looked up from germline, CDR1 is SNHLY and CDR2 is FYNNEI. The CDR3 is CASSEVAGGTSSYNEQFF. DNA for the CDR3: TGTGCCAGCAGTGAAGTGGCAGGGGGCACGAGCTCCTACAATGAGCAGTTCTTC.

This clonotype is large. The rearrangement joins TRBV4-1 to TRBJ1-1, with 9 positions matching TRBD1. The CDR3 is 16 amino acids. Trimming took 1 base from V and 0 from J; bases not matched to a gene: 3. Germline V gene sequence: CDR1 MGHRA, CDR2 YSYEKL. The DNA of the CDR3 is TGCGCCAGCAGCCAAGTACAGGGGGCCTTGAACACTGAAGCTTTCTTT. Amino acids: CASSQVQGALNTEAFF.

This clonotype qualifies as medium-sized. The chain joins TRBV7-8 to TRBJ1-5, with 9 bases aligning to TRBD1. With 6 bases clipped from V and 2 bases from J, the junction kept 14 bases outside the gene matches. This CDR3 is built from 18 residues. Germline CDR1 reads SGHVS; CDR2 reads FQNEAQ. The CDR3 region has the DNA TGTGCCAGCAGTACCGGGACAGGGAGTTTTCAGGGCAATCAGCCCCAGCATTTT. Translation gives CASSTGTGSFQGNQPQHF.

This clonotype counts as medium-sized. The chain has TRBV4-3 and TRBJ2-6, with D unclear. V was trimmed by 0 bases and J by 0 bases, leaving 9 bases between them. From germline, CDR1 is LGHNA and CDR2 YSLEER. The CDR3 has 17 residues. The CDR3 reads CASSQDGEVSGANVLTF. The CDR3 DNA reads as TGCGCCAGCAGCCAAGATGGTGAGGTCTCTGGGGCCAACGTCCTGACTTTC.

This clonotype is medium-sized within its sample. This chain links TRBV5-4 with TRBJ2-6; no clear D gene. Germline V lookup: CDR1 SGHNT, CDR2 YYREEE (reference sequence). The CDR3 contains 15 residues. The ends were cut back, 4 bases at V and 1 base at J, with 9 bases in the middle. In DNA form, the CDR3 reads TGTGCCAGCAGCCCTAGGAGTTCTGGGGCCAACGTCCTGACTTTC. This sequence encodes CASSPRSSGANVLTF. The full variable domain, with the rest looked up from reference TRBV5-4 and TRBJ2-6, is ETGVTQSPTHLIKTRGQQVTLRCSSQSGHNTVSWYQQALGQGPQFIFQYYREEENGRGNFPPRFSGLQFPNYSSELNVNALELDDSALYLCASSPRSSGANVLTFGAGSRLTVL.

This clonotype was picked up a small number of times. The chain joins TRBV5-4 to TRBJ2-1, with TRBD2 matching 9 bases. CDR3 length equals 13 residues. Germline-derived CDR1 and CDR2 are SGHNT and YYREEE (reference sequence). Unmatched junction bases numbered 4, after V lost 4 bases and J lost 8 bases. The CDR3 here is CASSDGTSHEQFF. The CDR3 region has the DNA TGTGCCAGCAGCGACGGGACTAGCCATGAGCAGTTCTTC.

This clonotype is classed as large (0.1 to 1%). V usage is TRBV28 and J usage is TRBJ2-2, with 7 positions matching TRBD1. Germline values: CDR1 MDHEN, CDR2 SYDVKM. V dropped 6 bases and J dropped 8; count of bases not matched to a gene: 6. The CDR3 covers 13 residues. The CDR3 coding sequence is TGTGCCAGCAGACCTACAGGGGTTGGGGAGCTGTTTTTT. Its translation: CASRPTGVGELFF.

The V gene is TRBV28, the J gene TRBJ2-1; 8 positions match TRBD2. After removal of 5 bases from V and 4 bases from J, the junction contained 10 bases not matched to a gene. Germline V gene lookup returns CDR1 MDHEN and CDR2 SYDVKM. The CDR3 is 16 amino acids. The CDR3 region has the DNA TGTGCCAGCAGTCCCTCCGGGACTAGGAGGTACAATGAGCAGTTCTTC. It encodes CASSPSGTRRYNEQFF.

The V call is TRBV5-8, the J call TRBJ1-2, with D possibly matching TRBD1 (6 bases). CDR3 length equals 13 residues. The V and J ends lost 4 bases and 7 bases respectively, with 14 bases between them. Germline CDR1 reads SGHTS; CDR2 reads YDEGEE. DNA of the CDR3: TGTGCCAGCAGCCTCAGGGGATCAAGTGGCTACACCTTC. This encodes CASSLRGSSGYTF. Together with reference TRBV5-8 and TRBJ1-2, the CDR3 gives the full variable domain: EAGVTQSPTHLIKTRGQQATLRCSPISGHTSVYWYQQALGLGLQFLLWYDEGEERNRGNFPPRFSGRQFPNYSSELNVNALELEDSALYLCASSLRGSSGYTFGSGTRLTVV.